The 7 T cell receptor beta chains in this list originate from one sample, sequenced in a study of cytomegalovirus exposure and HLA in healthy donors. The PCR ran on 60 Vbeta and 13 Jbeta primers. This table comes from immunoSEQ multiplex PCR, and its TCRdb copy is limited to in-frame clones, with some not included. The sample lists around 140,000 clones, approximately 77% occurring once. The sample consisted of PBMCs. The receptor set was obtained from a woman between 35 and 50 years old in good health and CMV-seronegative.

The genes are TRBV25-1 and TRBJ1-6; 9 nucleotides line up with TRBD1. The CDR3 extends over 15 amino acids. Germline-derived CDR1 and CDR2 are MGHDK and SYGVNS. V trimming: 2 bases; J trimming: 7 bases; junction bases outside the gene matches: 3. The CDR3 coding sequence is TGTGCCAGCAGTGAAGGGGACAGGGAGAATTCACCCCTCCACTTT. It yields the protein CASSEGDRENSPLHF.

V is TRBV4-1 and J is TRBJ2-3, with 10 bases lining up with TRBD1. V lost 3 bases and J lost 3; bases outside the gene matches: 6. CDR1 and CDR2 (germline): MGHRA, YSYEKL. This CDR3 region has 16 residues. CDR3 coding DNA: TGCGCCAGCAGCCATGGCCGGGACAGGGGTACAGATACGCAGTATTTT. Its translation: CASSHGRDRGTDTQYF.

CDR3 in DNA: TGTGCCAGCAGCCCGGACTCTAGTACCTACAATGAGCAGTTCTTC. Amino acid sequence: CASSPDSSTYNEQFF. The chain carries TRBV5-4 and TRBJ2-1; possible D gene TRBD2, 5 bases. V lost 4 bases, J lost 2 bases, and 13 bases lay in between. The CDR3 sequence is 15 residues long. CDR1 and CDR2 from the germline V gene are SGHNT and YYREEE (reference sequence). Using reference TRBV5-4 and TRBJ2-1 for the parts outside the CDR3, the full variable domain is ETGVTQSPTHLIKTRGQQVTLRCSSQSGHNTVSWYQQALGQGPQFIFQYYREEENGRGNFPPRFSGLQFPNYSSELNVNALELDDSALYLCASSPDSSTYNEQFFGPGTRLTVL.

This clone is a singleton in its sample. The chain combines TRBV7-8 with TRBJ1-5; 8 nucleotides match TRBD1. The CDR3 has 16 amino acids. Germline values: CDR1 SGHVS, CDR2 FQNEAQ. Losses at the gene ends were 3 bases for V and 3 bases for J; bases not matched to a gene: 7. CDR3 amino acids: CASSLGTGQDNQPQHF. The CDR3 region has the DNA TGTGCCAGCAGCTTGGGAACGGGACAGGACAATCAGCCCCAGCATTTT.

The V gene is TRBV4-2, the J gene TRBJ1-2, with TRBD1 matching over 7 bases. In germline, CDR1 is LGHNA, CDR2 YNFKEQ. The CDR3 is 15 amino acids. The trim removed 1 base at V and 7 bases at J, leaving 9 bases unmatched. Here the CDR3 reads CASSQAQQGLGGYTF. In nucleotides, the CDR3 is TGTGCCAGCAGCCAAGCGCAACAGGGGTTGGGTGGCTACACCTTC.

This chain uses TRBV5-4 with TRBJ1-4; D gene uncertain. V dropped 4 bases and J dropped 8 bases, with 15 bases sitting between them. The CDR3 has 14 amino acids. Germline-derived CDR1 and CDR2 are SGHNT and YYREEE (reference sequence). The CDR3 sequence is CASSPSQEREKLFF. Written as DNA, the CDR3 is TGTGCCAGCAGCCCGTCGCAGGAACGGGAAAAACTGTTTTTT.

This sequence joins TRBV2 and TRBJ1-5; 9 nucleotides align to TRBD1. Germline V CDR1 and CDR2: SNHLY, FYNNEI. The length of the CDR3 is 12 residues. V was pared by 8 bases and J by 11 bases, with 7 bases of the junction left unmatched. For the CDR3, the DNA is TGTGCCAGCGGGACAGGGAGGGTGACCCAGCATTTT. It translates to CASGTGRVTQHF.